This T cell receptor (beta chain) was sequenced during a study of spatial heterogeneity in lung cancer. Study-level points and caveats: Tumor mutation count correlated with how many alpha and beta TCRs expanded intratumorally.

Germline-derived CDR1 and CDR2 are MNHNS and SASEGT. V was clipped by 6 bases and J by 4 bases; unmatched bases: 14. The CDR3 extends over 17 amino acids. For this clonotype: What it binds is not known.

Time point here: sample taken at primary tumor resection. The study tagged each TCR cDNA molecule with a unique molecular identifier. TCRdb recomputed calls from the 5' RACE reads with MiXCR, one row per CDR3 protein. This table holds 16,000 or so distinct CDR3 sequences, almost 7% found once. This TCR derives from a female donor with early-stage non-small cell lung cancer. This chain links TRBV6-1 with TRBJ2-3; 9 positions match TRBD2. Sequencing used lung tumor tissue, obtained at surgery. The chain's CDR3 is CASRGGWGSGGPDTQYF. CDR3 bases: TGTGCCAGCAGGGGTGGTTGGGGTAGCGGGGGCCCAGATACGCAGTATTTT.